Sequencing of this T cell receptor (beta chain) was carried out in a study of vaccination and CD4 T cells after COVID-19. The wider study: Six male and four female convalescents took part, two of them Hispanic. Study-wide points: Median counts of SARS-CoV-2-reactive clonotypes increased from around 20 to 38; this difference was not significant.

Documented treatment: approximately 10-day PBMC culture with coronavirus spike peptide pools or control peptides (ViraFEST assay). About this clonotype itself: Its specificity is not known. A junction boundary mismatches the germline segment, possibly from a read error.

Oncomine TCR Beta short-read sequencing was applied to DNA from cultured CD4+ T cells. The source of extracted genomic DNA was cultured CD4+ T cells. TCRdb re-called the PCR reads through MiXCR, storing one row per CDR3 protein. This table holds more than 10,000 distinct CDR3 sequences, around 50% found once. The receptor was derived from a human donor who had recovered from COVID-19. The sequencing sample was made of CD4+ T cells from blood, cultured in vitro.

Here the CDR3 reads CASSHEKSGQGYGYTF. The CDR3 region has the DNA TGCGCCAGTAGCCACGAAAAATCGGGACAGGGGTATGGCTACACCTTC. V usage is TRBV4-1 and J usage is TRBJ1-2; TRBD1 matches at 10 bases. CDR1 and CDR2 from the germline V gene are MGHRA and YSYEKL. CDR3 length: 16 residues.